Listed here are 31 T cell receptor beta chains from one sample, sequenced in a study of T-cell memory formation after mild COVID-19. TCRdb recomputed calls from the 5' RACE reads with MiXCR, one row per CDR3 protein. The profile shows roughly 110,000 distinct CDR3 sequences, about an eighth of them singletons. Sequenced input: PBMCs or a T cell subset sorted from them (not recorded which). These receptors came from an adult woman who had mild COVID-19 (a few samples of this study predate the infection). Cell type and time point are not known.

The chain recombines TRBV4-3 with TRBJ2-5, with D perhaps TRBD1 (7 bases). Trimming took off 1 base at V and 5 bases at J, with 11 bases between the two ends. Per the germline V gene, CDR1 is LGHNA and CDR2 is YSLEER. There are 14 residues in the CDR3. The DNA for the CDR3 is TGCGCCAGCAGCCAAGGTGCAGGGGGGGAGACCCAGTACTTC. Translating it yields CASSQGAGGETQYF.

In its sample, this clonotype was seen a few times. The chain combines TRBV20-1 with TRBJ2-5; TRBD1 matches at 7 bases. The length of the CDR3 is 12 residues. Germline CDR1 reads DFQATT; CDR2 reads SNEGSKA (reference sequence). V was clipped by 6 bases and J by 4 bases; unmatched bases: 5. CDR3 protein: CSAGTARETQYF. The CDR3 coding sequence is TGCAGTGCCGGGACAGCCCGAGAGACCCAGTACTTC.

V gene TRBV7-2 combines with J gene TRBJ1-2; D call uncertain. The germline V and J ends were trimmed by 4 bases and 7 bases, with 22 bases remaining between them. CDR1 and CDR2 (germline): SGHTA, FQGNSA. The CDR3 covers 16 residues. In DNA, the CDR3 is TGTGCCAGCAGCTCGCCCGACGAAACTCCGATCGGTGGCTACACCTTC. This sequence encodes CASSSPDETPIGGYTF.

The rearrangement uses TRBV6-5 and TRBJ1-1; D uncertain. CDR3 length: 13 residues. Germline values: CDR1 MNHEY, CDR2 SVGAGI. Trimming took 6 bases from V and 1 from J, leaving 9 bases between them. This chain's CDR3 is CASRDTSNTEAFF. The CDR3 region has the DNA TGTGCCAGCAGAGACACCTCGAACACTGAAGCTTTCTTT.

A few counts support this clonotype. The chain carries TRBV12-3 or TRBV12-4 and TRBJ2-7; perhaps TRBD1 as D (8 bases). This CDR3 spans 14 amino acids. Trimming took 6 bases from V and 3 from J, leaving 15 bases between them. The CDR3, as DNA: TGTGCCAGCAGCATGGACAGGGACTACTACGAGCAGTACTTC. Its translation: CASSMDRDYYEQYF.

This clonotype was counted at least ten times. The V and J genes are TRBV7-9 and TRBJ2-1, with D possibly TRBD2 on 5 matching bases. This CDR3 contains 16 residues. Between the trimmed V and J ends, which lost 0 bases and 1 base, there was a span of 10 bases. Per germline, CDR1 SEHNR and CDR2 FQNEAQ (reference sequence). The chain's CDR3 is CASSLATTGSYNEQFF. CDR3 in DNA: TGTGCCAGCAGCTTAGCCACGACGGGGTCCTACAATGAGCAGTTCTTC.

This chain connects TRBV29-1 to TRBJ2-7; 10 bases are a match to TRBD1. The CDR3 covers 12 residues. Germline values: CDR1 SQVTM, CDR2 ANQGSEA. The V gene end was trimmed by 7 bases and the J gene end by 2 bases; junction bases not matched to a gene: 2. CDR3 region: CSGGQGAYEQYF. The CDR3 DNA sequence: TGCAGCGGTGGACAGGGGGCCTACGAGCAGTACTTC.

This clonotype was counted a few times. This chain joins TRBV4-2 and TRBJ2-7, with 10 bases matching TRBD2. V shed 0 bases and J 7 bases; nucleotides not matched to a gene: 12. The germline V gene has CDR1 LGHNA and CDR2 YNFKEQ. The CDR3 is 17 amino acids. CDR3 sequence: CASSQEESISGRFEQYF. The CDR3, as DNA: TGTGCCAGCAGCCAAGAAGAAAGCATTAGCGGGAGGTTTGAGCAGTACTTC.

The sample holds a few counts of this clonotype. The chain is built from TRBV5-8 and TRBJ2-7; the D is unclear. Trimming shortened V by 4 bases and J by 2 bases, and 13 bases separated the two germline ends. This CDR3 is built from 14 residues. CDR1 SGHTS and CDR2 YDEGEE come from the germline V gene. CDR3 sequence: CASSINIYTYEQYF. CDR3 in DNA: TGTGCCAGCAGCATCAACATTTACACCTACGAGCAGTACTTC.

This clonotype has at least ten counts. The chain has TRBV5-6 and TRBJ2-1, with D hard to call. In germline, CDR1 is SGHDT, CDR2 YYEEEE. The CDR3 is made up of 14 amino acids. The V and J ends lost 0 bases and 7 bases respectively, with 11 bases between them. CDR3 DNA: TGTGCCAGCAGCTTGGTAGCTAGTGAGAATGAGCAGTTCTTC. Its protein is CASSLVASENEQFF.

This chain uses TRBV24-1 with TRBJ1-1; D gene ambiguous. CDR3 length: 12 amino acids. Trimming removed 9 bases from V and 1 base from J, with 8 bases in between. From germline, CDR1 is KGHDR and CDR2 SFDVKD. The CDR3 is CATVGENTEAFF. CDR3 coding DNA: TGTGCCACCGTAGGAGAGAACACTGAAGCTTTCTTT.

This clonotype has more than one count but fewer than ten. The chain combines TRBV7-9 with TRBJ1-2; D possibly corresponds to TRBD1 (5 bases). V was trimmed by 0 bases and J by 4 bases, leaving 12 bases between them. The CDR3 contains 15 residues. Germline V lookup: CDR1 SEHNR, CDR2 FQNEAQ (reference sequence). The CDR3 loop is CASSLAGTAVYGYTF. CDR3 nucleotide sequence: TGTGCCAGCAGCTTAGCCGGGACGGCCGTCTATGGCTACACCTTC. The full variable domain, its missing parts supplied by reference TRBV7-9 and TRBJ1-2, is DTGVSQNPRHKITKRGQNVTFRCDPISEHNRLYWYRQTLGQGPEFLTYFQNEAQLEKSRLLSDRFSAERPKGSFSTLEIQRTEQGDSAMYLCASSLAGTAVYGYTFGSGTRLTVV.

This clonotype was picked up a small number of times. The genes are TRBV12-3 or TRBV12-4 and TRBJ1-5; a possible D gene is TRBD1 (6 bases). This CDR3 has 14 residues. Trimming pared 6 bases from V and 7 bases from J, leaving 16 bases between. CDR3 DNA sequence: TGTGCCAGCAGGATGGGGGCCTCGGAGCAGCCCCAGCATTTT. It translates to CASRMGASEQPQHF.

The chain has TRBV5-4 and TRBJ1-2, with 8 bases fitting TRBD1. The CDR3 is 16 residues long. V trimming: 2 bases; J trimming: 4 bases; junction bases outside the gene matches: 10. Germline values: CDR1 SGHNT, CDR2 YYREEE (reference sequence). The CDR3 region is CASSLFAYRGTYGYTF. CDR3 sequence (DNA): TGTGCCAGCAGCTTATTCGCCTACAGGGGGACCTATGGCTACACCTTC. The whole variable domain, remainder taken from reference TRBV5-4 and TRBJ1-2, is ETGVTQSPTHLIKTRGQQVTLRCSSQSGHNTVSWYQQALGQGPQFIFQYYREEENGRGNFPPRFSGLQFPNYSSELNVNALELDDSALYLCASSLFAYRGTYGYTFGSGTRLTVV.

This sequence joins TRBV6-2 or TRBV6-3 and TRBJ2-1; TRBD1 matches 11 bases. Germline V gene lookup returns CDR1 MNHEY and CDR2 SVGEGT. V lost 5 bases, J lost 4 bases, and 7 bases stayed unmatched. The CDR3 length is 16 residues. CDR3 coding DNA: TGTGCCAGCAGTATAGCCGGGACAGGGGGTTACAATGAGCAGTTCTTC. It yields the protein CASSIAGTGGYNEQFF.

This clonotype came up a few times. This chain connects TRBV27 to TRBJ2-7, with 7 bases aligning to TRBD2. Germline trimming cut 5 bases from V and 0 bases from J; bases unmatched to any gene: 7. Germline assignment: CDR1 MNHEY and CDR2 SMNVEV (reference sequence). This CDR3 comprises 15 residues. The DNA of the CDR3 is TGTGCCAGCAGTACGCCCGGGACTAACTCCTACGAGCAGTACTTC. Residues: CASSTPGTNSYEQYF.

This chain connects TRBV7-9 to TRBJ2-1; D might be TRBD2 (5 bases). Germline values: CDR1 SEHNR, CDR2 FQNEAQ (reference sequence). V was pared by 1 base and J by 9 bases, with 25 bases between. The CDR3 totals 18 residues. CDR3: CASSLDCCAGGCRLEQFF. CDR3 coding DNA: TGTGCCAGCAGCTTAGATTGTTGTGCAGGCGGGTGTCGTCTTGAGCAGTTCTTC. The variable domain in full, completed from reference TRBV7-9 and TRBJ2-1, reads DTGVSQNPRHKITKRGQNVTFRCDPISEHNRLYWYRQTLGQGPEFLTYFQNEAQLEKSRLLSDRFSAERPKGSFSTLEIQRTEQGDSAMYLCASSLDCCAGGCRLEQFFGPGTRLTVL.

There are many counts of this clonotype. This chain links TRBV7-2 with TRBJ2-1, with D possibly TRBD2 on 6 matching bases. Germline V gene sequence: CDR1 SGHTA, CDR2 FQGNSA. The CDR3 loop spans 17 amino acids. The V and J ends lost 3 bases and 4 bases respectively, with 19 bases between them. This CDR3 is CASSFFAVVGGYNEQFF. The CDR3 DNA reads TGTGCCAGCAGCTTTTTTGCTGTAGTGGGGGGATACAATGAGCAGTTCTTC.

This chain links TRBV7-9 with TRBJ2-7, with 8 bases matching TRBD1. The CDR3 consists of 14 residues. Trimming removed 4 bases from V and 3 bases from J; junction bases left unmatched: 5. Germline-derived CDR1 and CDR2 are SEHNR and FQNEAQ (reference sequence). CDR3 loop: CASSSPGQVYEQYF. Written as DNA, the CDR3 is TGTGCCAGCAGCTCCCCGGGACAGGTCTACGAGCAGTACTTC.

This clonotype was counted a few times. This rearrangement joins TRBV3-1 to TRBJ2-3; D is possibly TRBD2 (5 bases). This CDR3 comprises 17 residues. Trimming cost V 4 bases and J 6 bases, with 23 bases left between them. Germline V gene data show CDR1 as LGHDT and CDR2 as YNNKEL (reference sequence). The CDR3 sequence: CASSPRFLAPGSDTQYF. CDR3 nucleotides: TGTGCCAGCAGCCCAAGATTCCTAGCTCCGGGGAGCGATACGCAGTATTTT.

In this sample, this clonotype turned up many times. The genes are TRBV12-3 or TRBV12-4 and TRBJ2-5; D is tentatively TRBD1 or TRBD2 (5 bases each). The CDR3 sequence is 14 residues long. Trimming took 3 bases from V and 3 from J, leaving 11 bases between them. The CDR3 region is CASSFYQGEETQYF. The CDR3 DNA follows: TGTGCCAGCAGTTTCTACCAGGGAGAAGAGACCCAGTACTTC.

The chain couples TRBV9 to TRBJ1-2; a possible D gene is TRBD1 (6 bases). Trimming stripped 4 bases from V and 2 bases from J, with 12 bases between. CDR1 is SGDLS, CDR2 YYNGEE, per germline. The CDR3 spans 14 residues. CDR3 bases: TGTGCCAGCAGCCCAGAGGACAGCAACTATGGCTACACCTTC. Its translation is CASSPEDSNYGYTF.

This chain joins TRBV5-1 and TRBJ2-1; tentative D call: TRBD1 (5 bases). V dropped 0 bases and J dropped 5 bases, with 9 bases sitting between them. The CDR3 is 14 amino acids. CDR1 is SGHRS, CDR2 YFSETQ, per germline. The CDR3 DNA follows: TGCGCCAGCAGCTTGGTGCCAGGGAACAATGAGCAGTTCTTC. Translating gives CASSLVPGNNEQFF.

A note on this clonotype: One junction end does not reproduce the germline sequence, and a read error may be involved. The chain recombines TRBV5-1 with TRBJ2-3; 11 bases align to TRBD1. Germline loops: CDR1 SGHRS, CDR2 YFSETQ. The CDR3 runs to 15 residues. The CDR3 sequence is CASRLGTGGEDTQYF. The CDR3, as DNA: TGCGCCAGCAGGTTGGGGACAGGGGGAGAAGATACGCAGTATTTT.

CDR3 in DNA: TGTGCCAGCACCGGGACTAGCGGATACAATGAGCAGTTCTTC. Its protein product is CASTGTSGYNEQFF. The chain joins TRBV12-3 or TRBV12-4 to TRBJ2-1; 11 nucleotides agree with TRBD2. Trimming cost V 7 bases and J 4 bases; bases outside gene matches: 3. The CDR3 length is 14 residues.

This clonotype was seen ten or more times. The rearrangement uses TRBV20-1 and TRBJ2-1; the match to TRBD2 covers 11 bases. CDR1 is DFQATT, CDR2 SNEGSKA, per germline (reference sequence). V gave up 2 bases and J gave up 7 bases; unmatched junction bases: 7. The CDR3 is made up of 15 amino acids. CDR3 bases: TGCAGTGCTAGACATAGCGGGAGGGCCCAGAATGAGCAGTTCTTC. The encoded protein is CSARHSGRAQNEQFF.

This clonotype came up many times. The J gene is TRBJ2-7, the V gene TRBV10-3, with D perhaps TRBD1 (6 bases). Trimming took off 5 bases at V and 1 base at J, with 15 bases between the two ends. Per germline, CDR1 ENHRY and CDR2 SYGVKD. This CDR3 spans 15 amino acids. CDR3 sequence: CAISPSRTASYEQYF. Here the CDR3 DNA reads TGTGCCATCAGTCCTTCACGGACAGCTTCCTACGAGCAGTACTTC.

In this sample, this clonotype turned up a few times. The rearrangement uses TRBV20-1 and TRBJ2-3, with 12 bases matching TRBD2. In germline, CDR1 is DFQATT, CDR2 SNEGSKA (reference sequence). Trimming took 6 bases from V and 2 from J; bases not matched to a gene: 6. The CDR3 is 15 amino acids. CDR3: CSAWTSGDNTDTQYF. CDR3 nucleotide sequence: TGCAGTGCGTGGACTAGCGGGGACAACACAGATACGCAGTATTTT.

This clonotype was observed a handful of times. The gene calls are TRBV24-1 and TRBJ2-1, with TRBD2 identical over 13 bases. Per the germline V gene, CDR1 is KGHDR and CDR2 is SFDVKD. The CDR3 consists of 17 residues. With V trimmed by 0 bases and J by 8 bases, 6 bases remained unmatched. As DNA, the CDR3 is TGTGCCACCAGTGATTTGGAGACTAGCGGGGGGTGGCATGAGCAGTTCTTC. Protein: CATSDLETSGGWHEQFF.

The genes are TRBV2 and TRBJ2-1; 10 nucleotides agree with TRBD1. There are 16 residues in the CDR3. Germline V CDR1 and CDR2: SNHLY, FYNNEI. The ends lost 4 bases at V and 4 bases at J; junction bases unmatched: 7. CDR3 amino acids: CASSVGTGARYNEQFF. CDR3 DNA sequence: TGTGCCAGCAGTGTCGGGACAGGGGCCCGATACAATGAGCAGTTCTTC.

This clonotype was counted only a few times. The chain employs TRBV12-3 or TRBV12-4 and TRBJ2-7, with TRBD1 as a possible D gene (7 bases). V lost 3 bases to trimming and J lost 2 bases, with 14 bases between them. The CDR3 runs 15 residues. The CDR3 sequence: CASSLVRGVPYEQYF. The CDR3 DNA follows: TGTGCCAGCAGTTTGGTCAGGGGGGTACCCTACGAGCAGTACTTC.